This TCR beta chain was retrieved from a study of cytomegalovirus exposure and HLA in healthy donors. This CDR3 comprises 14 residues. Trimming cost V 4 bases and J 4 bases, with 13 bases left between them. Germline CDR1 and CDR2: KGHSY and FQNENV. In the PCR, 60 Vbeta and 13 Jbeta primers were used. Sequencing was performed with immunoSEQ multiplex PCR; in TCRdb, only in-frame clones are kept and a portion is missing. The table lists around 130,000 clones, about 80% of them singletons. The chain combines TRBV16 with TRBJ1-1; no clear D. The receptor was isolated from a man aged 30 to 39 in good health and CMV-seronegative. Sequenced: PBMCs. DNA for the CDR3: TGTGCCAGCAGCCCGGGAGCTGTTCTCACTGAAGCTTTCTTT. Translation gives CASSPGAVLTEAFF.